What follows is one TCR beta chain and its context. Its specificity is not known. The entry originates in a study of T cell responses to AZD1222 COVID-19 vaccine. Study-wide findings and caveats: The study found Spike-specific TCR breadth and depth rose after two AZD1222 doses. Spike-wide coverage was observed for vaccine-associated CD4 TCRs, with dominant responses at 160-218 and 743-854. In a largely white British group with more females than males, clonal diversity was possibly underestimated.

V lost 4 bases and J lost 3; bases outside the gene matches: 8. The germline V gene encodes CDR1 MNHEY and CDR2 SMNVEV (reference sequence). The CDR3 covers 15 residues. Data came from immunoSEQ multiplex PCR; TCRdb stores just in-frame clones and leaves some out. Counted here are 100,000 to 150,000 clones, approximately 88% occurring once; the ten biggest clones make up 4.5% to 6%. The TCR sequence derives from an adult in good health. Sequenced material: peripheral blood, taken on day 0 of AZD1222 vaccination. V and J are TRBV27 and TRBJ1-2, with 7 nucleotides matching TRBD1. The CDR3 sequence is CASSSLAGGDYGYTF. The CDR3 nucleotides read TGTGCCAGCAGTTCGTTAGCAGGGGGAGACTATGGCTACACCTTC.